This T cell receptor (beta chain) is drawn from a study of blood T cells in healthy people across ages. Together with a sample-barcoded 5' primer, a J-beta primer mix was included in a second PCR lasting roughly 6 to 12 cycles. Tagging of each cDNA molecule was performed by a template-switch adaptor with 12 random nucleotides. TCRdb processed the 5' RACE reads anew with MiXCR; each CDR3 protein has one entry. This sample carries some 800,000 distinct CDR3 sequences, under 45% of them seen once, and the ten largest clones take nearly 20%. Per the germline V gene, CDR1 is GTSNPN and CDR2 is SVGIG (reference sequence). The CDR3 extends over 14 amino acids. With 4 bases removed from V and 1 base from J, the gap between germline ends came to 13 bases. This clonotype appeared a few times.

This receptor was taken from a man between 60 and 70 years old in good health. This chain joins TRBV30 and TRBJ2-5; weak D call: TRBD1 (5 bases). Sequenced material: blood. The CDR3 sequence is CAWNRQILQETQYF. CDR3 DNA: TGTGCCTGGAACAGACAGATCCTCCAAGAGACCCAGTACTTC. Combining the CDR3 with reference TRBV30 and TRBJ2-5 gives the whole variable domain SQTIHQWPATLVQPVGSPLSLECTVEGTSNPNLYWYRQAAGRGLQLLFYSVGIGQISSEVPQNLSASRPQDRQFILSSKKLLLSDSGFYLCAWNRQILQETQYFGPGTRLLVL.